The 11 T cell receptor beta chains in this list originate from one sample, sequenced in a study of molecular identifiers for immune sequencing clone quantification. Via MiXCR, TCRdb re-called the PCR reads, giving one row per CDR3 protein. Of hundreds of thousands of distinct CDR3 sequences in the sample, 20% were seen once. The sequenced sample was naive CD8+ T cells from blood, with Jurkat cell RNA spiked in. The subset: FACS-sorted CD8+CD4-CCR7+CD45RA+ naive T cells. These receptors originate from a human donor in good health. Some libraries in this study had Jurkat cell RNA spiked in.

This clonotype was counted only a few times. The V gene is TRBV27, the J gene TRBJ2-7, with D perhaps TRBD1 or TRBD2 (5 bases each). CDR3 length: 15 amino acids. Germline CDR1 is MNHEY and CDR2 is SMNVEV (reference sequence). V lost 6 bases and J 5 bases, leaving 20 bases between the germline ends. CDR3 bases: TGTGCCAGCAGCTGGGGGACGGGACCACGCAACGAGCAGTACTTC. Protein sequence: CASSWGTGPRNEQYF.

At least ten counts were recorded for this clonotype. The chain has TRBV7-9 and TRBJ2-5; 7 bases match TRBD1. The CDR3 runs 14 residues. V was pared by 5 bases and J by 3 bases, with 6 bases of the junction left unmatched. Germline V CDR1 and CDR2: SEHNR, FQNEAQ (reference sequence). The CDR3: CASSPDRVKETQYF. DNA of the CDR3: TGTGCCAGCAGCCCCGACAGGGTGAAAGAGACCCAGTACTTC.

The J gene is TRBJ2-5, the V gene TRBV11-2, with D tentatively TRBD2 (5 bases). The CDR3 is made up of 13 amino acids. V shed 5 bases and J shed 4 bases, with 11 bases lying between them. Germline V lookup: CDR1 SGHAT, CDR2 FQNNGV. The CDR3 DNA reads TGTGCCAGCAGCCTAGGGAGCGGAGAGACCCAGTACTTC. It codes for CASSLGSGETQYF.

This clonotype has a count of ten or more. This sequence joins TRBV14 and TRBJ2-7; 12 nucleotides match TRBD2. The junction had 2 bases not matched to a gene; V was cut back by 1 base and J by 4 bases. This CDR3 is built from 15 residues. From germline, CDR1 is SGHDN and CDR2 FVKESK. CDR3 sequence reads: CASSQATSGGYEQYF. Here the CDR3 DNA reads TGTGCCAGCAGCCAAGCCACTAGCGGGGGGTACGAGCAGTACTTC.

Only a few counts were recorded for this clonotype. The J gene is TRBJ2-4, the V gene TRBV3-2; no check of the table's D call, TRBD2, against the DNA was made. TRBV3-2 constitutes a pseudogene. This CDR3 has 19 residues. The CDR3 DNA follows: TGTGCCAGCAGCCAACCGGGACTAGCGGGGGGGCTGGGCAAAAACATTCAGTACTTC. This gives the protein CASSQPGLAGGLGKNIQYF.

Many counts were recorded for this clonotype. This sequence joins TRBV14 and TRBJ1-1; D is perhaps TRBD1 (6 bases). This CDR3 has 15 residues. Trimming cost V 0 bases and J 7 bases, with 15 bases left between them. Germline-derived CDR1 and CDR2 are SGHDN and FVKESK. CDR3 loop: CASSQDGQPKYEAFF. The CDR3 DNA sequence: TGTGCCAGCAGCCAAGATGGACAGCCCAAGTATGAAGCTTTCTTT. Supplemented by reference TRBV14 and TRBJ1-1, the full variable domain reads EAGVTQFPSHSVIEKGQTVTLRCDPISGHDNLYWYRRVMGKEIKFLLHFVKESKQDESGMPNNRFLAERTGGTYSTLKVQPAELEDSGVYFCASSQDGQPKYEAFFGQGTRLTVV.

The sample holds a few counts of this clonotype. This chain links TRBV7-9 with TRBJ2-7; D perhaps matches TRBD1 (7 bases). Trimming stripped 4 bases from V and 4 bases from J, with 26 bases between. CDR3 length: 18 amino acids. Germline-derived CDR1 and CDR2 are SEHNR and FQNEAQ (reference sequence). The CDR3 loop reads CASSSPLVPGGIHYEQYF. The DNA of the CDR3 is TGTGCCAGCAGCTCCCCCCTAGTCCCAGGGGGGATACATTACGAGCAGTACTTC.

This clonotype was detected once. The chain has TRBV7-9 and TRBJ2-2; 8 bases fit TRBD1. Unmatched junction bases numbered 2, after V lost 8 bases and J lost 3 bases. The CDR3 contains 13 residues. Looked up from germline, CDR1 is SEHNR and CDR2 is FQNEAQ (reference sequence). The chain's CDR3 is CASLTGDTGELFF. The CDR3 region has the DNA TGTGCCAGCCTGACAGGGGACACCGGGGAGCTGTTTTTT.

The CDR3 DNA is TGTGCCAGCAGCTTAGGGTCCCTAGCGGGTCAGGAGCAGTACTTC. Protein: CASSLGSLAGQEQYF. This chain joins TRBV13 and TRBJ2-7; TRBD2 agrees at 8 bases. V was pared by 0 bases and J by 7 bases, with 8 bases of the junction left unmatched. CDR1 is PRHDT and CDR2 is FYEKMQ in the germline V gene (reference sequence). This CDR3 comprises 15 residues.

This clonotype was seen only a few times. The V and J genes are TRBV20-1 and TRBJ2-1; no clear D. V lost 5 bases and J 0 bases, leaving 14 bases between the germline ends. In germline, CDR1 is DFQATT, CDR2 SNEGSKA (reference sequence). CDR3 length: 15 residues. The CDR3 region is CSAFGLESSYNEQFF. CDR3 bases: TGCAGTGCTTTTGGGTTAGAGAGCTCCTACAATGAGCAGTTCTTC.

The gene calls are TRBV29-1 and TRBJ1-3, with unresolved D. CDR1 is SQVTM, CDR2 ANQGSEA, per germline. This CDR3 is built from 13 residues. V lost 7 bases, J lost 2 bases, and 12 bases lay in between. CDR3 residues: CSAAGWAGNTIYF. The CDR3 DNA is TGCAGCGCCGCCGGTTGGGCTGGAAACACCATATATTTT.